The rows below give T cell receptor beta chains drawn from one sample of a study of cytomegalovirus exposure and HLA in healthy donors. The method was immunoSEQ multiplex PCR; TCRdb's version includes in-frame clones alone and lacks a portion of them. The profile shows 140,000 to 150,000 clones, just under 70% of them singletons. Sequences were obtained from PBMCs. The receptors come from a man aged 60-69 years in good health and CMV-seronegative. Each CDR3 is given with its conserved first and last residue. The D gene is left open where the match is weak. A row's size may be missing; if present it is once, few, many or a size class.

NA	TRBD1	TRBV7-9	TRBJ1-4	CSSSSPRDRARIDEKLFF	TGTTCCAGCAGCTCACCTAGGGACAGGGCAAGGATTGATGAAAAACTGTTTTTT
NA	NA	TRBV2	TRBJ1-1	CASSPPGVNTEAFF	TGTGCCAGCAGTCCTCCAGGGGTAAACACTGAAGCTTTCTTT
NA	NA	TRBV28	TRBJ1-3	CASSFLSSGNTIYF	TGTGCCAGCAGTTTCCTCAGCTCTGGAAACACCATATATTTT
NA	TRBD2	TRBV5-4	TRBJ2-1	CASSGLADNEQFF	TGTGCCAGCAGCGGACTAGCAGACAATGAGCAGTTCTTC
NA	TRBD1	TRBV27	TRBJ1-6	CASSFGQASYNSPLHF	TGTGCCAGCAGTTTCGGACAGGCCTCCTATAATTCACCCCTCCACTTT
few	TRBD1	TRBV28	TRBJ2-1	CASSRDSHEQFF	TGTGCCAGCAGCAGGGACAGCCATGAGCAGTTCTTC
NA	NA	TRBV6-1	TRBJ2-1	CASSEWAGYNEQFF	TGTGCCAGCAGTGAATGGGCAGGGTACAATGAGCAGTTCTTC
NA	TRBD1	TRBV28	TRBJ2-2	CASRRQGSGELFF	TGTGCCAGCAGACGACAGGGGAGCGGGGAGCTGTTTTTT
NA	TRBD2	TRBV2	TRBJ2-7	CARGTSGSLSSYEQYF	TGTGCCAGAGGGACTAGCGGGAGTTTAAGCTCCTACGAGCAGTACTTC
NA	TRBD1	TRBV28	TRBJ1-2	CASSFPRTGTYGYTF	TGTGCCAGCAGTTTCCCTAGGACAGGGACCTATGGCTACACCTTC
few	NA	TRBV7-9	TRBJ1-4	CASTGGARSLATNEKLFF	TGTGCCAGCACCGGCGGGGCCAGGAGCCTCGCAACTAATGAAAAACTGTTTTTT
NA	TRBD1	TRBV5-1	TRBJ1-1	CASTSIPGQDTEAFF	TGCGCCAGCACCTCCATTCCGGGACAGGACACTGAAGCTTTCTTT
few	NA	TRBV6-5	TRBJ2-1	CASGAATAGEQFF	TGTGCCAGCGGAGCGGCAACGGCCGGTGAGCAGTTCTTC
NA	TRBD2	TRBV6-5	TRBJ2-7	CASTQSGRAYEQYF	TGTGCCAGCACTCAAAGCGGGAGGGCCTACGAGCAGTACTTC
NA	TRBD2	TRBV2	TRBJ2-1	CASSETLLAGVDNEQFF	TGTGCCAGCAGTGAGACCTTACTAGCGGGAGTCGACAATGAGCAGTTCTTC
NA	NA	TRBV1	TRBJ2-7	CTSSQDTGGPYEQYF	TGCACCAGCAGCCAAGACACAGGGGGTCCCTACGAGCAGTACTTC
NA	NA	TRBV28	TRBJ1-1	CASSPSGVNTEAFF	TGTGCCAGCAGTCCCTCGGGGGTGAACACTGAAGCTTTCTTT
NA	NA	TRBV28	TRBJ1-1	CASSWSGLYPNTEAFF	TGTGCCAGCAGTTGGTCAGGACTCTACCCGAACACTGAAGCTTTCTTT
few	NA	TRBV4-1	TRBJ2-3	CASSQAGLRRDTQYF	TGCGCCAGCAGCCAAGCGGGACTTAGGAGAGATACGCAGTATTTT
NA	TRBD2	TRBV7-2	TRBJ2-5	CASSSGLAGAGKETQYF	TGTGCCAGCAGCTCAGGACTAGCGGGAGCGGGAAAGGAGACCCAGTACTTC